Each of the 9 T cell receptor beta chains below was sequenced from the same sample in a study of vaccination and CD4 T cells after COVID-19. The treatment was: roughly 10-day PBMC culture with coronavirus spike peptide pools or control peptides (ViraFEST assay). Antigens for these TCRs are unknown. CD4+ T cells that had been cultured provided DNA sequenced with the Oncomine TCR Beta short-read assay. MiXCR, run by TCRdb on the PCR reads, gives a single entry per CDR3 protein. The sample contains approximately 6,400 distinct CDR3 sequences, 74% of which appear only once. Sequenced sample: CD4+ T cells from blood, cultured in vitro. The receptors here all came from a human donor who had recovered from COVID-19.

V usage is TRBV12-3 or TRBV12-4 and J usage is TRBJ1-6, with TRBD1 as a possible D gene (5 bases). V was cut by 6 bases and J by 9 bases, with 12 bases left in between. The CDR3 contains 13 residues. In DNA, the CDR3 is TGTGCCAGCAGATGGGACCTTGGTTCACCCCTCCACTTT. Its translation is CASRWDLGSPLHF.

The CDR3 here is CSARDFVTSGGPFKDTQYF. As DNA, the CDR3 is TGCAGTGCTAGAGACTTCGTGACTAGCGGGGGACCTTTCAAAGATACGCAGTATTTT. The chain recombines TRBV20-1 with TRBJ2-3; 12 nucleotides agree with TRBD2. This CDR3 comprises 19 residues. The V gene end was trimmed by 0 bases and the J gene end by 5 bases; junction bases not matched to a gene: 15. The germline gives CDR1 DFQATT, CDR2 SNEGSKA (reference sequence).

This clonotype came up a few times. The chain uses TRBV12-3 or TRBV12-4 and TRBJ1-1, with unresolved D. This CDR3 comprises 12 residues. V was shortened by 1 base and J by 6 bases, with 6 bases between the two germline ends. CDR3: CASSLERAEAFF. DNA for the CDR3: TGTGCCAGCAGTTTAGAGAGGGCTGAAGCTTTCTTT.

The rearrangement joins TRBV10-1 to TRBJ2-1; D is unclear. Germline V lookup: CDR1 WNHNN, CDR2 SYGVQD (reference sequence). V lost 5 bases and J 0 bases, leaving 14 bases between the germline ends. CDR3 length: 16 amino acids. In nucleotides, the CDR3 is TGCGCCAGCAGTCGTCGAACGGATAGCTCCTACAATGAGCAGTTCTTC. It translates to CASSRRTDSSYNEQFF.

The sample holds one count of this clonotype. This rearrangement joins TRBV5-1 to TRBJ2-2; D remains unclear. Germline loops: CDR1 SGHRS, CDR2 YFSETQ. This CDR3 is 12 amino acids long. The V end was cut by 5 bases, the J end by 4 bases, with 6 bases between. CDR3 nucleotides: TGCGCCAGCAGGAAGGGCACCGGGGAGCTGTTTTTT. This encodes CASRKGTGELFF.

The CDR3 loop reads CASHREPSKPQHF. The CDR3 DNA reads TGTGCCAGCCACCGGGAACCCAGTAAGCCCCAGCATTTT. The rearrangement links TRBV2 to TRBJ1-5; D not resolved. CDR1 SNHLY and CDR2 FYNNEI come from the germline V gene. CDR3 length equals 13 residues. V gave up 8 bases and J gave up 8 bases, with 16 bases separating them.

CDR3 region: CASSLDRRLGELFF. In DNA, the CDR3 is TGTGCCAGCAGTCTGGACAGGCGGTTAGGGGAGCTGTTTTTT. The rearrangement uses TRBV6-1 and TRBJ2-2; 7 nucleotides match TRBD1. J gave up 8 bases and V 5 bases, and 8 bases lay outside the gene matches. Germline CDR1 is MNHNS and CDR2 is SASEGT. This CDR3 is built from 14 residues.

The chain has TRBV7-2 and TRBJ2-7, with unresolved D. Germline assignment: CDR1 SGHTA and CDR2 FQGNSA. The CDR3 has 15 residues. Trimming shortened V by 3 bases and J by 1 base, and 13 bases separated the two germline ends. CDR3 DNA sequence: TGTGCCAGCAGCTTTGGTGTCTTTGGGTCCTACGAGCAGTACTTC. It specifies CASSFGVFGSYEQYF.

This clonotype was counted a single time. V and J are TRBV6-1 and TRBJ1-1; 8 nucleotides line up with TRBD1. The CDR3 totals 15 residues. The V gene end was trimmed by 6 bases and the J gene end by 0 bases; junction bases not matched to a gene: 6. Germline V lookup: CDR1 MNHNS, CDR2 SASEGT. The DNA of the CDR3 is TGTGCCAGCAGAGCCCGACAGGGGCTGAACACTGAAGCTTTCTTT. This translates into CASRARQGLNTEAFF.